This is a list of T cell receptor beta chains from one sample in a study of T cells in Graves' hyperthyroidism and ophthalmopathy. One entry per CDR3 protein, called by TCRdb with MiXCR from the multiplex PCR reads. The sample yields 250,000 to 300,000 distinct CDR3 sequences, roughly 15% seen once. The material sequenced was blood. The receptors stem from a woman between 35 and 50 years old with Graves' hyperthyroidism. CDR3s include the opening cysteine and the closing phenylalanine or tryptophan. A D gene is named only where the DNA matches it firmly. Rows give clone size only sometimes, using once, few, many, or a class for an expanded clone.

D: TRBD1
size: many
V: TRBV6-1
J: TRBJ1-2
CDR3: CASSSKGQGRRYTF
DNA: TGTGCCAGCAGTTCCAAGGGACAGGGCCGTCGCTACACCTTC

D: NA
size: many
V: TRBV6-1
J: TRBJ2-5
CDR3: CASTTPFTSQETQYF
DNA: TGTGCCAGCACCACACCATTTACATCACAAGAGACCCAGTACTTC

D: NA
size: NA
V: TRBV18
J: TRBJ2-7
CDR3: CASSLRDNSYEQYF
DNA: TGTGCCAGCTCACTCCGGGACAACTCCTACGAGCAGTACTTC

D: TRBD1
size: many
V: TRBV13
J: TRBJ2-7
CDR3: CASSSNRGAYEQYF
DNA: TGTGCCAGCAGCTCTAACAGGGGTGCCTACGAGCAGTACTTC

D: NA
size: many
V: TRBV3-1
J: TRBJ2-5
CDR3: CASSLMGVETQYF
DNA: TGTGCCAGCAGCCTCATGGGAGTCGAGACCCAGTACTTC

D: TRBD1
size: many
V: TRBV29-1
J: TRBJ2-1
CDR3: CSVDLYDRGGNEQFF
DNA: TGCAGCGTTGACCTATACGACAGGGGGGGCAATGAGCAGTTCTTC

D: TRBD2
size: NA
V: TRBV10-3
J: TRBJ2-1
CDR3: CATRGVAGEENEQFF
DNA: TGTGCCACCCGGGGGGTAGCGGGAGAGGAGAATGAGCAGTTCTTC

D: NA
size: few
V: TRBV19
J: TRBJ1-4
CDR3: CASSYDRRTTNEKLFF
DNA: TGTGCCAGTAGTTACGACAGGAGAACCACTAATGAAAAACTGTTTTTT

D: TRBD2
size: many
V: TRBV28
J: TRBJ2-1
CDR3: CATKEGLADYNEQFF
DNA: TGTGCCACCAAGGAGGGACTAGCGGACTACAATGAGCAGTTCTTC

D: TRBD2
size: many
V: TRBV7-9
J: TRBJ2-3
CDR3: CASTLAGPLSGISTDTQYF
DNA: TGTGCCAGCACCCTAGCTGGGCCTTTGAGCGGGATAAGTACAGATACGCAGTATTTT

D: NA
size: many
V: TRBV6-6
J: TRBJ2-7
CDR3: CASSYGGAGSYEQYF
DNA: TGTGCCAGCAGTTACGGGGGGGCAGGCTCCTACGAGCAGTACTTC

D: TRBD1
size: many
V: TRBV11-2
J: TRBJ1-5
CDR3: CASSPATGGSNQPQHF
DNA: TGTGCCAGCAGCCCAGCGACAGGGGGGAGCAATCAGCCCCAGCATTTT

D: TRBD2
size: few
V: TRBV28
J: TRBJ2-7
CDR3: CASSPGASGTYDQYF
DNA: TGTGCCAGCAGTCCTGGGGCTAGCGGAACCTACGATCAGTACTTC

D: TRBD1
size: many
V: TRBV15
J: TRBJ1-1
CDR3: CATSREQGITEAFF
DNA: TGTGCCACCAGCAGAGAACAGGGGATCACTGAAGCTTTCTTT

D: NA
size: many
V: TRBV2
J: TRBJ2-5
CDR3: CASAPIETQYF
DNA: TGTGCCAGCGCGCCCATAGAGACCCAGTACTTC

D: NA
size: many
V: TRBV11-2
J: TRBJ2-3
CDR3: CASSSSGIVQTDTQYF
DNA: TGTGCCAGCAGCTCGTCAGGGATTGTGCAAACAGATACGCAGTATTTT

D: TRBD2
size: many
V: TRBV12-3/TRBV12-4
J: TRBJ2-1
CDR3: CASSRGLADYNEQFF
DNA: TGTGCCAGCAGTCGAGGACTAGCGGACTACAATGAGCAGTTCTTC

D: TRBD2
size: few
V: TRBV7-9
J: TRBJ2-1
CDR3: CASSLAGVEDEQFF
DNA: TGTGCCAGCAGTCTAGCGGGAGTTGAGGATGAGCAGTTCTTC

D: NA
size: many
V: TRBV27
J: TRBJ1-2
CDR3: CASRADHYGYTF
DNA: TGTGCCAGCAGGGCGGATCACTATGGCTACACCTTC

D: TRBD2
size: many
V: TRBV20-1
J: TRBJ2-7
CDR3: CSARSVAGGSYEQYF
DNA: TGCAGTGCTAGATCCGTTGCGGGAGGTTCCTACGAGCAGTACTTC

D: TRBD1
size: many
V: TRBV12-3/TRBV12-4
J: TRBJ1-2
CDR3: CASSITTGGASGYTF
DNA: TGTGCCAGCAGTATCACAACAGGGGGCGCGAGTGGCTACACCTTC

D: NA
size: NA
V: TRBV5-1
J: TRBJ2-3
CDR3: CASGKNLVGGDTQYF
DNA: TGCGCCAGCGGTAAAAACCTCGTGGGGGGAGATACGCAGTATTTT

D: TRBD1
size: many
V: TRBV5-6
J: TRBJ1-1
CDR3: CASSSTGGKTEAFF
DNA: TGTGCCAGCAGCTCGACAGGGGGAAAGACTGAAGCTTTCTTT

D: NA
size: many
V: TRBV18
J: TRBJ2-7
CDR3: CASSPGTAAYEQYF
DNA: TGTGCCAGCTCACCCGGGACTGCAGCCTACGAGCAGTACTTC

D: TRBD2
size: many
V: TRBV6-5
J: TRBJ2-1
CDR3: CASSYSGLAVYNEQFF
DNA: TGTGCCAGCAGTTACTCTGGCCTAGCGGTCTACAATGAGCAGTTCTTC

D: NA
size: many
V: TRBV6-1
J: TRBJ1-1
CDR3: CAASGLILMTEAFF
DNA: TGTGCCGCCAGTGGGCTCATCCTCATGACTGAAGCTTTCTTT

D: NA
size: many
V: TRBV2
J: TRBJ1-5
CDR3: CASSVLGASQPQHF
DNA: TGTGCCAGCAGTGTTTTGGGGGCAAGTCAGCCCCAGCATTTT

D: NA
size: many
V: TRBV6-1
J: TRBJ2-7
CDR3: CASEPGGLSHEQYF
DNA: TGTGCCAGTGAACCGGGCGGCCTCTCCCACGAGCAGTACTTC

D: TRBD2
size: many
V: TRBV25-1
J: TRBJ2-1
CDR3: CASSDLGLAGWNEQFF
DNA: TGTGCCAGCAGTGACCTGGGACTAGCGGGGTGGAATGAGCAGTTCTTC

D: TRBD1
size: NA
V: TRBV5-6
J: TRBJ2-1
CDR3: CASSWGQGSYNEQFF
DNA: TGTGCCAGCAGTTGGGGACAGGGATCCTACAATGAGCAGTTCTTC

D: NA
size: many
V: TRBV20-1
J: TRBJ1-5
CDR3: CSARGPGTVSNQPQHF
DNA: TGCAGTGCTAGAGGACCCGGGACGGTGAGCAATCAGCCCCAGCATTTT

D: TRBD2
size: NA
V: TRBV11-3
J: TRBJ2-3
CDR3: CASSRSGSRRGGAQYF
DNA: TGTGCCAGCAGCCGTAGCGGGTCACGCCGGGGCGGTGCGCAGTATTTT

D: NA
size: NA
V: TRBV10-2
J: TRBJ2-1
CDR3: CASKGTNEQFF
DNA: TGCGCCAGCAAAGGGACCAATGAGCAGTTCTTC

D: NA
size: many
V: TRBV6-1
J: TRBJ2-1
CDR3: CASSQTGGPNEQFF
DNA: TGTGCCAGCAGTCAGACCGGAGGGCCAAATGAGCAGTTCTTC

D: TRBD1
size: many
V: TRBV6-1
J: TRBJ1-1
CDR3: CASSEQGQGNTEAFF
DNA: TGTGCCAGCAGTGAACAGGGACAGGGGAACACTGAAGCTTTCTTT

D: NA
size: many
V: TRBV10-3
J: TRBJ1-1
CDR3: CAISHNRDTEAFF
DNA: TGTGCCATCAGTCACAACAGGGACACTGAAGCTTTCTTT

D: TRBD2
size: many
V: TRBV30
J: TRBJ2-7
CDR3: CASNLAGGPGEQYF
DNA: TGTGCCTCGAACTTAGCGGGAGGGCCAGGGGAGCAGTACTTC

D: NA
size: many
V: TRBV12-3/TRBV12-4
J: TRBJ1-2
CDR3: CASSGARRVGYTF
DNA: TGTGCCAGCAGTGGGGCTCGCAGGGTTGGCTACACCTTC

D: TRBD1
size: many
V: TRBV10-3
J: TRBJ2-7
CDR3: CAISEQVGQGYEQYF
DNA: TGTGCCATCAGTGAACAGGTCGGACAGGGCTACGAGCAGTACTTC

D: TRBD2
size: NA
V: TRBV7-9
J: TRBJ2-3
CDR3: CASSLGVRPGRADFTQYF
DNA: TGTGCCAGCAGCTTAGGAGTTCGACCCGGGAGGGCCGATTTTACGCAGTATTTT

D: NA
size: many
V: TRBV3-1
J: TRBJ2-7
CDR3: CATLNRYSYEQYF
DNA: TGTGCCACTCTCAACAGATACTCCTACGAGCAGTACTTC

D: TRBD2
size: many
V: TRBV10-3
J: TRBJ2-2
CDR3: CAIRGLSGIGELFF
DNA: TGTGCCATCAGAGGACTAAGCGGGATCGGGGAGCTGTTTTTT

D: NA
size: NA
V: TRBV2
J: TRBJ2-7
CDR3: CASSVWSSYEQYF
DNA: TGTGCCAGCAGTGTTTGGAGTTCCTACGAGCAGTACTTC

D: TRBD1
size: many
V: TRBV28
J: TRBJ2-7
CDR3: CASSFSPGTDYEQYF
DNA: TGTGCCAGCAGTTTCTCCCCCGGGACAGACTACGAGCAGTACTTC

D: NA
size: NA
V: TRBV18
J: TRBJ2-4
CDR3: CASSLSPAKNIQYF
DNA: TGTGCCAGCTCACTATCTCCAGCCAAAAACATTCAGTACTTC

D: NA
size: many
V: TRBV2
J: TRBJ1-1
CDR3: CASSSSPSTEAFF
DNA: TGTGCCAGCAGCTCATCACCGAGCACTGAAGCTTTCTTT

D: NA
size: many
V: TRBV7-9
J: TRBJ1-1
CDR3: CASSFLTPPNTEAFF
DNA: TGTGCCAGCAGCTTCCTGACACCCCCGAACACTGAAGCTTTCTTT

D: NA
size: many
V: TRBV7-2
J: TRBJ2-1
CDR3: CASSLDYRNEQFF
DNA: TGTGCCAGCAGCTTAGACTACCGGAATGAGCAGTTCTTC

D: NA
size: NA
V: TRBV20-1
J: TRBJ2-2
CDR3: CSARQYLRTGELFF
DNA: TGCAGTGCTAGACAGTATCTTAGGACCGGGGAGCTGTTTTTT

D: NA
size: NA
V: TRBV7-6
J: TRBJ1-5
CDR3: CASSSGAVIGQPQHF
DNA: TGTGCCAGCAGCTCAGGCGCCGTGATCGGGCAGCCCCAGCATTTT

D: TRBD2
size: NA
V: TRBV12-3/TRBV12-4
J: TRBJ2-1
CDR3: CASRLAGGYEQFF
DNA: TGTGCCAGCAGACTAGCGGGAGGGTATGAGCAGTTCTTC

D: TRBD2
size: NA
V: TRBV20-1
J: TRBJ2-1
CDR3: CSARTSGSSYNEQFF
DNA: TGCAGTGCGCGGACTAGCGGGAGCTCCTACAATGAGCAGTTCTTC

D: NA
size: many
V: TRBV14
J: TRBJ1-1
CDR3: CASSQELTYTEAFF
DNA: TGTGCCAGCAGCCAAGAACTGACATACACTGAAGCTTTCTTT

D: NA
size: few
V: TRBV13
J: TRBJ2-7
CDR3: CASSRGGAGDCEQYF
DNA: TGTGCCAGCAGCCGAGGGGGCGCGGGAGACTGCGAGCAGTACTTC

D: NA
size: many
V: TRBV28
J: TRBJ1-5
CDR3: CASSSRDWSNQPQHF
DNA: TGTGCCAGCAGTAGCAGGGACTGGAGCAATCAGCCCCAGCATTTT

D: NA
size: many
V: TRBV2
J: TRBJ2-1
CDR3: CASKLDRSSYNEQFF
DNA: TGTGCCAGCAAACTAGACAGGAGCTCCTACAATGAGCAGTTCTTC

D: NA
size: many
V: TRBV6-2/TRBV6-3
J: TRBJ1-5
CDR3: CASSYSRGMAQHF
DNA: TGTGCCAGCAGTTACTCAAGGGGTATGGCCCAGCATTTT

D: NA
size: many
V: TRBV2
J: TRBJ2-7
CDR3: CASSGSGFTGQYF
DNA: TGTGCCAGCAGTGGATCGGGGTTTACGGGGCAGTACTTC

D: TRBD1
size: many
V: TRBV6-1
J: TRBJ1-1
CDR3: CASSSRDSSFEAFF
DNA: TGTGCCAGCAGTTCGCGGGACAGTTCCTTTGAAGCTTTCTTT